This T cell receptor beta chain emerged from a study of CD8+ T cells in alopecia areata (dated by TCRdb to between 2018 and 2020). In the study overall: The treated patients, all with moderate-to-severe alopecia areata, were enrolled in an open-label pilot trial of oral tofacitinib given at 5 to 10 mg twice daily. Scalp tissue and sorted CD4+ and CD8+ peripheral blood T cells from patchy and totalis/universalis alopecia areata patients and from healthy controls were covered by human TCRbeta sequencing. In both human patients and the C3H/HeJ mouse model, the study applied high-throughput TCRbeta sequencing to look at T cell clonal expansion in alopecia areata. RNA came from the PAXgene miRNA kit for fixed scalp, the miRNeasy kit for PBMCs, and the RNeasy kit for mouse skin. Scalp clonality was compared across normal scalp (n=4), patchy alopecia areata scalp (n=8), and alopecia totalis/universalis scalp (n=8). Tofacitinib-treated patients had biopsies at baseline and at 4 and 24 weeks of treatment, with a later scalp biopsy in several patients. Tofacitinib was given for 6 to 18 months, followed by 6 months of follow-up off drug to assess delayed response and recurrence. Amplification of TCRbeta CDR3 regions was done by immunoSEQ multiplex PCR using 35 Vbeta forward primers and 13 Jbeta reverse primers. In treated patients, disease severity was measured using the SALT score, which gives the percentage of scalp surface area affected.

Overall study results and their limits: Higher clonality and more expanded CD8+ clones were observed in lesional scalp than in normal scalp, particularly in alopecia totalis/universalis, a finding suggestive of antigenic drive. Shared TCR sequences between patients were less evident than in mice, which may be partly attributable to HLA diversity in the patient population. The treated cohort was small, with a single nonresponder, so links between baseline CD8+ expansion and response need larger studies. Many expanded lesional clones were found to persist in scalp and blood during tofacitinib treatment, and relapse after treatment cessation may be partly explained by this persistence. With tofacitinib, both scalp clonality and the number of expanded CD8+ clones among the top 100 scalp clones went down significantly. Scalp TCR repertoire analysis is complicated because resident alphabeta T cells in normal human skin are also sequenced, whereas mouse skin is dominated by gammadelta T cells.

Read against the paper, the sample's treatment or condition label means: oral pan-JAK inhibitor, 5-10 mg twice daily. Lesional scalp punch biopsies and peripheral blood were collected from alopecia areata patients. After PBMCs were isolated by density centrifugation and stained for CD3, CD4 and CD8, a FACSAria was used to sort CD4+ and CD8+ T cells. This clone came up a few times. Its antigen target is currently unknown. No much larger clonotype is one base removed from it; base qualities were not supplied. Library preparation was by the immunoSEQ multiplex PCR assay. RNA was extracted from all samples and reverse transcribed into cDNA, which served as template for TCR sequencing. SuperScript III was used to make first-strand cDNA, primed with a 2:1 mix of oligo-dT and random hexamers. A synthetic immune receptor repertoire was used to measure amplification bias, and any remaining bias was corrected computationally. Per the source publication's procedure: Raw reads were preprocessed to remove errors, and CDR3 was defined according to IMGT conventions as the region from the conserved cysteine to phenylalanine. Clonality was calculated as 1 minus Shannon entropy normalized by log2 of the number of productive unique TCRs. Whether scalp clones were CD4 or CD8 was inferred by matching scalp TCRbeta sequences against CD4 and CD8 repertoires sorted from blood. TCRdb obtained this table from immuneACCESS and retained in-frame rearrangements with V and J assigned. These tables miss some clones; where compared with another copy, unresolved V genes account for less than half of the shortfall, and the remainder is unexplained. The V and J calls and clone size come from that table; D and trimming were worked out from the DNA. The table for this sample lists around 300,000 clones; over 45% of them were counted only once. About 0.9% of the sample goes to the ten largest clones.

The germline V gene encodes CDR1 SGHRS and CDR2 YFSETQ. Including cysteine and phenylalanine, the CDR3 has 13 amino acids. Only CDR3 DNA is held: 39 bases, read in frame from base 1. The germline V end is reduced by 5 bases and the J end by 5 bases; junction bases left unmatched: 3. The receptor was derived from a human donor with alopecia areata. The sample was CD4+ T cells sorted from blood, taken at roughly week 53, from a patient treated with tofacitinib. The sequence joins TRBV5-1 to TRBJ2-2, with 7 bases aligning to TRBD1. The CDR3 in this case is CASRGQPTGELFF. The nucleotide sequence is TGCGCCAGCAGGGGACAGCCAACCGGGGAGCTGTTTTTT.